The rows below give T cell receptor beta chains drawn from one sample of a study of shared clonotypes between healthy human individuals. Profiled with immunoSEQ multiplex PCR; TCRdb holds only in-frame clones, not every one. The sample has a few million clones, about 92% seen once. Source material: naive CD4+ T cells from PBMCs. These receptors all stem from a man younger than 35 in good health. Some clones in this sample may be carry-over from other donors' samples. Each CDR3 is given with its conserved first and last residue. D genes are given only for firm matches. Rows give clone size only sometimes, using once, few, many, or a class for an expanded clone.

J gene	clone size	D gene	V gene	CDR3 DNA	CDR3 protein
TRBJ2-7	once	.	TRBV15	TGTGCCACCAGCAGAGGGAGGACAGCCGCCTACGAGCAGTACTTC	CATSRGRTAAYEQYF
TRBJ2-1	.	TRBD2	TRBV27	TGTGCCAGCAGGCCCCTAGGGGAGGGGTACAATGAGCAGTTCTTC	CASRPLGEGYNEQFF
TRBJ2-5	.	TRBD1	TRBV16	TGTGCCAGCACCCCGGACAGGGCTCAGGAGACCCAGTACTTC	CASTPDRAQETQYF
TRBJ2-7	.	TRBD1	TRBV18	TGTGCCAGCTCATTAAACAGGGGCCTCTCCTCCTACGAGCAGTACTTC	CASSLNRGLSSYEQYF
TRBJ2-1	.	.	TRBV11-2	TGTGCCTCAGAGTGGCGTAATGAGCAGTTCTTC	CASEWRNEQFF
TRBJ2-6	.	TRBD1	TRBV11-2	TGTGCCAGCTTACCCACGACAGGGGCTGGGGCCAACGTCCTGACTTTC	CASLPTTGAGANVLTF
TRBJ1-1	.	.	TRBV2	TGTGCCAGCAGTGATGAGCGGAACACTGAAGCTTTCTTT	CASSDERNTEAFF
TRBJ2-1	.	TRBD2	TRBV29-1	TGCAGCGTCCGCAATAGCGGGAGTAGCTCCTACAATGAGCAGTTCTTC	CSVRNSGSSSYNEQFF
TRBJ1-6	.	.	TRBV5-4	TGTGCCAGCAGCTTGGATTACAATTCACCCCTCCACTTT	CASSLDYNSPLHF
TRBJ1-2	once	TRBD1	TRBV6-6	TGTGCCAGCAGTTACGACAGGGTCCATGGCTACACCTTC	CASSYDRVHGYTF
TRBJ1-5	.	TRBD1	TRBV16	TGTGCCAGCAGTAAAATTCGGACAGGGGGTTCTCAGCCCCAGCATTTT	CASSKIRTGGSQPQHF
TRBJ2-7	.	TRBD1	TRBV7-9	TGTGCCAGCAGCCGCGACAGGGGAACCGAGCAGTACTTC	CASSRDRGTEQYF
TRBJ2-1	.	TRBD2	TRBV7-2	TGTGCCAGCAGCTTAGTGTCTAGCGGGAGGAACAATGAGCAGTTCTTC	CASSLVSSGRNNEQFF
TRBJ2-5	once	.	TRBV6-5	TGTGCCAGCAGTTACTCTCGCGGGGGCGGGCAAGAGACCCAGTACTTC	CASSYSRGGGQETQYF
TRBJ2-3	.	.	TRBV28	TGTGCCAGCAGTTCCCACATCGGGAGTGGTGATACGCAGTATTTT	CASSSHIGSGDTQYF
TRBJ1-3	.	TRBD1	TRBV7-2	TGTGCCAGCAGCTTGGGACAGGTCTACTCTGGAAACACCATATATTTT	CASSLGQVYSGNTIYF
TRBJ1-1	few	.	TRBV29-1	TGCAGCGTTGGAAGGCTGCTGAACACTGAAGCTTTCTTT	CSVGRLLNTEAFF
TRBJ1-3	.	.	TRBV6-5	TGTGCCAGCAGTTACGGTGCAGGGGATTCTGGAAACACCATATATTTT	CASSYGAGDSGNTIYF
TRBJ2-3	.	TRBD2	TRBV7-3	TGTGCCAGCAGCCAAACTAGCGCGGGTACGCAGTATTTT	CASSQTSAGTQYF
TRBJ2-7	.	.	TRBV7-2	TGTGCCAGCAGCTTAGCTCGGATGGTTCGGCCCCTCACCTACAACTACGAGCAGTACTTC	CASSLARMVRPLTYNYEQYF
TRBJ1-3	.	TRBD1	TRBV5-1	TGCGCCAGCAGCTTGGCCGGACAGGGGGAAAACACCATATATTTT	CASSLAGQGENTIYF
TRBJ1-2	.	.	TRBV2	TGTGCCAGCTCTGGGGAGGGTTCGGGTGGCTACACCTTC	CASSGEGSGGYTF
TRBJ2-7	.	.	TRBV9	TGTGCCAGCAGCACGAACCCCCGGGGCGGGCTTGACGAGCAGTACTTC	CASSTNPRGGLDEQYF
TRBJ2-7	.	TRBD2	TRBV18	TGTGCCAGCTCATCAAATCCCGGGACTAGCTCTCCCCTCGAGCAGTACTTC	CASSSNPGTSSPLEQYF
TRBJ2-7	.	TRBD1	TRBV7-8	TGTGCCAGCAGCGACGACAGGGGGGACGAGCAGTACTTC	CASSDDRGDEQYF
TRBJ1-3	.	TRBD1	TRBV7-3	TGTGCCAGCAGCTTAACGGGGACAGGGGGAAACACCATATATTTT	CASSLTGTGGNTIYF
TRBJ1-3	.	TRBD1	TRBV18	TGTGCCAGCTCACAGGGACAGGGTTTCTCTGGAAACACCATATATTTT	CASSQGQGFSGNTIYF
TRBJ2-1	.	TRBD2	TRBV5-1	TGCGCCAGCGGGCCGACTAGCGGCTACAATGAGCAGTTCTTC	CASGPTSGYNEQFF
TRBJ2-7	.	TRBD1	TRBV11-2	TGTGCCAGCAGCGACAGGGGGAACTACGAGCAGTACTTC	CASSDRGNYEQYF
TRBJ2-7	once	TRBD2	TRBV19	TGTGCCACTCCGGGGGGGGGTTACTACGAGCAGTACTTC	CATPGGGYYEQYF
TRBJ1-2	.	.	TRBV14	TGTGCCAGCAGCCAAGGGACAGCGTATGGCTACACCTTC	CASSQGTAYGYTF
TRBJ2-3	.	.	TRBV7-8	TGTGCCAGCAGCCCGTGGCCATTCCCAAATCCCACAGATACGCAGTATTTT	CASSPWPFPNPTDTQYF
TRBJ2-2	.	TRBD1	TRBV5-1	TGCGCCAGCAGCACTGGACAGGGCAACACCGGGGAGCTGTTTTTT	CASSTGQGNTGELFF
TRBJ1-3	.	.	TRBV28	TGTGCCAGCAGTTTATTGAGGGGTATAGGAAACACCATATATTTT	CASSLLRGIGNTIYF
TRBJ1-1	few	.	TRBV7-9	TGTGCCAGCAGCTTAGACAGGAGTAACACTGAAGCTTTCTTT	CASSLDRSNTEAFF
TRBJ2-1	.	.	TRBV14	TGTGCCAGCAGCCTCCGGGACTGGTCCTACAATGAGCAGTTCTTC	CASSLRDWSYNEQFF
TRBJ1-5	.	TRBD1	TRBV5-6	TGTGCCAGCAGCTTCGGGGGGACAGGGGCAGGTCAGCCCCAGCATTTT	CASSFGGTGAGQPQHF
TRBJ1-2	.	.	TRBV28	TGTGCCAGCTCGACGTCAGGGGCTGGCTACACCTTC	CASSTSGAGYTF
TRBJ1-5	.	TRBD1	TRBV19	TGTGCCAGCTACAGGGGATATCAGCCCCAGCATTTT	CASYRGYQPQHF
TRBJ2-1	.	.	TRBV28	TGTGCCAGCAGTTTATTCGACAGGTGGAATGAGCAGTTCTTC	CASSLFDRWNEQFF
TRBJ1-5	.	.	TRBV27	TGTGCCAGCAGTTCAACCCGGGACCCCTTTAAACCCCAGCATTTT	CASSSTRDPFKPQHF
TRBJ1-2	.	.	TRBV5-1	TGCGCCAGCAGCTTCGCCACCGGGGATGGCTACACCTTC	CASSFATGDGYTF
TRBJ1-2	.	.	TRBV29-1	TGCAGCGTTGCTTCAGGACAGTACTCGGCCAATGGCTACACCTTC	CSVASGQYSANGYTF
TRBJ1-4	.	.	TRBV5-1	TGCGCCAGCAGCCGGGACCGTGCAACTAATGAAAAACTGTTTTTT	CASSRDRATNEKLFF
TRBJ2-2	once	.	TRBV5-1	TGCGCCAGCAGAACGGGGCGCGGGGAGCTGTTTTTT	CASRTGRGELFF
TRBJ1-1	.	.	TRBV5-1	TGCGCCAGCAGCTTGGCCCAGGGCAACCTACTAATGAACACTGAAGCTTTCTTT	CASSLAQGNLLMNTEAFF
TRBJ2-2	.	.	TRBV5-1	TGCGCCAGCAGCTTGGCCCAGGGGAACACCGGGGAGCTGTTTTTT	CASSLAQGNTGELFF
TRBJ1-2	.	TRBD1	TRBV5-6	TGTGCCAGCAGCCCAACAGGGGGCTATGGCTACACCTTC	CASSPTGGYGYTF
TRBJ2-7	.	TRBD2	TRBV7-2	TGTGCCAGCAGCTTGGCTAGCGGGAGGACCTACGAGCAGTACTTC	CASSLASGRTYEQYF
TRBJ1-2	.	TRBD1	TRBV5-6	TGTGCCAGCAGCTACAGGACAGGAGGCTATGGCTACACCTTC	CASSYRTGGYGYTF
TRBJ2-5	.	TRBD2	TRBV5-1	TGCGCCAGCAGCTTGGGTTCGGTAGCGGGAGGCGGAGAGACCCAGTACTTC	CASSLGSVAGGGETQYF
TRBJ1-5	.	TRBD1	TRBV10-3	TGTGCCATCAGGGGACAGGGGGTCAATCAGCCCCAGCATTTT	CAIRGQGVNQPQHF